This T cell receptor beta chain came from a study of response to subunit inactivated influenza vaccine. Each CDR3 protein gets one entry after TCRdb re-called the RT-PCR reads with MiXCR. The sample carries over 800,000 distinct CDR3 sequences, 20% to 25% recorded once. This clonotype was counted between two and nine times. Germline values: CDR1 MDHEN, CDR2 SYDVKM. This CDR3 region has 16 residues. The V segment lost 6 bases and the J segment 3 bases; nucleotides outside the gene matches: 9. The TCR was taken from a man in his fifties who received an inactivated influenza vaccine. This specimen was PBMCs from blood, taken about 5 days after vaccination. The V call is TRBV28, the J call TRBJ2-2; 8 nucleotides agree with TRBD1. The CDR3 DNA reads TGTGCCAGCAGCTCTATGGACAGGGAGGACACCGGGGAGCTGTTTTTT. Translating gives CASSSMDREDTGELFF.